These 17 T cell receptor beta chains originate from one sample sequenced in a study of blood T cell repertoires in COVID-19. The method was immunoSEQ multiplex PCR; TCRdb's version includes in-frame clones alone and lacks a portion of them. The data show roughly 200,000 clones, roughly 84% seen once. Sequenced: peripheral blood. These receptors originate from a man aged 45-65 years with active or convalescent COVID-19.

The chain couples TRBV4-1 to TRBJ1-3; 11 bases fit TRBD1. The CDR3 covers 17 residues. With V trimmed by 4 bases and J by 0 bases, 5 bases remained unmatched. CDR1 and CDR2 (germline): MGHRA, YSYEKL. CDR3 region: CASSRGTGGSSGNTIYF. The CDR3 DNA reads TGCGCCAGCAGCCGTGGGACAGGGGGAAGCTCTGGAAACACCATATATTTT.

The J gene is TRBJ1-2, the V gene TRBV7-9; D gene uncertain. The CDR3 has 14 amino acids. V was shortened by 5 bases and J by 3 bases, with 13 bases between the two germline ends. Germline CDR1 reads SEHNR; CDR2 reads FQNEAQ (reference sequence). CDR3 coding DNA: TGTGCCAGCAGCCCATGGACGGAGGACTATGGCTACACCTTC. It encodes CASSPWTEDYGYTF.

The sample holds a few counts of this clone. The CDR3 protein is CASSLGTTVNTEAFF. CDR3 DNA: TGTGCCAGCAGCTTGGGGACTACGGTAAACACTGAAGCTTTCTTT. The gene calls are TRBV5-8 and TRBJ1-1; D gene ambiguous. This CDR3 has 15 residues. Trimming removed 0 bases from V and 2 bases from J, with 11 bases in between. Germline CDR1 SGHTS, CDR2 YDEGEE.

The rearrangement joins TRBV2 to TRBJ1-1; D call uncertain. Germline V lookup: CDR1 SNHLY, CDR2 FYNNEI. The V end was cut by 3 bases, the J end by 3 bases, with 8 bases between. The CDR3 runs to 13 residues. CDR3 in DNA: TGTGCCAGCAGTGAGTCACAGTACACTGAAGCTTTCTTT. It encodes CASSESQYTEAFF.

The chain is built from TRBV5-6 and TRBJ2-5; 8 nucleotides match TRBD1. The V segment lost 0 bases and the J segment 6 bases; nucleotides outside the gene matches: 1. Germline lookup yields CDR1 SGHDT and CDR2 YYEEEE. The CDR3 totals 13 residues. The CDR3, as DNA: TGTGCCAGCAGCTTGGGGACAGGGAAGACCCAGTACTTC. This translates into CASSLGTGKTQYF.

This sequence joins TRBV7-2 and TRBJ2-2; D may be TRBD2 (7 bases). The CDR3 is 16 amino acids. V lost 0 bases and J 7 bases, leaving 15 bases between the germline ends. Germline V gene data show CDR1 as SGHTA and CDR2 as FQGNSA. The CDR3 bases are TGTGCCAGCAGCTTAGCGGGGGGGCCTGAAGGCGGGGAGCTGTTTTTT. Its protein is CASSLAGGPEGGELFF.

V usage is TRBV30 and J usage is TRBJ1-4; the D gene is possibly TRBD1 (6 bases). This CDR3 contains 14 residues. Germline V gives CDR1 GTSNPN, CDR2 SVGIG (reference sequence). V was pared by 5 bases and J by 5 bases, with 15 bases between. The CDR3 loop reads CAWGPGGGNEKLFF. The CDR3 bases are TGTGCCTGGGGACCCGGGGGGGGCAATGAAAAACTGTTTTTT.

The chain couples TRBV5-1 to TRBJ1-2, with a possible D match to TRBD1 (6 bases). Germline V gene lookup returns CDR1 SGHRS and CDR2 YFSETQ. There are 18 residues in the CDR3. V lost 1 base and J lost 4, with 23 bases in between. CDR3 region: CASSLPRQGPTITYGYTF. The CDR3 nucleotides are TGCGCCAGCAGCTTGCCTCGTCAGGGGCCCACGATTACCTATGGCTACACCTTC.

V and J are TRBV3-1 (or the pseudogene TRBV3-2) and TRBJ1-6, with 9 bases matching TRBD1. The CDR3 consists of 15 residues. Germline trimming cut 3 bases from V and 9 bases from J; bases unmatched to any gene: 6. Germline-derived CDR1 and CDR2 are LGHDT and YNNKEL (reference sequence). The DNA for the CDR3 is TGTGCCAGCAGCCAGGTGGGGACAGGGTCTTCACCCCTCCACTTT. This sequence encodes CASSQVGTGSSPLHF.

The J gene is TRBJ1-4, the V gene TRBV30; D is undetermined. The CDR3 runs to 15 residues. V lost 2 bases and J 3 bases, leaving 13 bases between the germline ends. Germline assignment: CDR1 GTSNPN and CDR2 SVGIG (reference sequence). The CDR3 sequence: CAWSKQAGANEKLFF. The CDR3 DNA reads as TGTGCCTGGAGTAAGCAGGCCGGGGCTAATGAAAAACTGTTTTTT.

The chain has TRBV13 and TRBJ2-3, with 7 bases matching TRBD1. With 4 bases clipped from V and 6 bases from J, the junction kept 7 bases outside the gene matches. The CDR3 length is 14 residues. Germline CDR1 and CDR2: PRHDT and FYEKMQ (reference sequence). Here the CDR3 reads CASSSRQGRDTQYF. In DNA form, the CDR3 reads TGTGCCAGCAGCTCCCGACAGGGCCGGGATACGCAGTATTTT.

V and J are TRBV6-5 and TRBJ2-7; 12 bases map to TRBD1. The CDR3 has 13 residues. The germline gives CDR1 MNHEY, CDR2 SVGAGI. Trimming cost V 6 bases and J 5 bases; bases outside gene matches: 2. CDR3 sequence reads: CASRGQGANEQYF. DNA of the CDR3: TGTGCCAGCAGGGGACAGGGGGCAAACGAGCAGTACTTC.

The V gene is TRBV19, the J gene TRBJ1-4, with 10 bases matching TRBD1. V dropped 6 bases and J dropped 5; count of bases not matched to a gene: 9. This CDR3 has 16 residues. CDR1 and CDR2 from the germline V gene are LNHDA and SQIVND (reference sequence). As DNA, the CDR3 is TGTGCCAGTAGAAGCCCCGCGGGACAGGGGAATGAAAAACTGTTTTTT. It codes for CASRSPAGQGNEKLFF.

This chain connects TRBV9 to TRBJ2-5; TRBD1 matches 7 bases. Germline V gene lookup returns CDR1 SGDLS and CDR2 YYNGEE. V lost 4 bases, J lost 6 bases, and 12 bases stayed unmatched. The CDR3 is 15 residues long. The CDR3 nucleotides read TGTGCCAGCAGCCCAGAGGGGGCCTCCCAGAAGACCCAGTACTTC. The encoded protein is CASSPEGASQKTQYF. The variable domain in full, with the rest retrieved from reference TRBV9 and TRBJ2-5, is DSGVTQTPKHLITATGQRVTLRCSPRSGDLSVYWYQQSLDQGLQFLIQYYNGEERAKGNILERFSAQQFPDLHSELNLSSLELGDSALYFCASSPEGASQKTQYFGPGTRLLVL.

This chain links TRBV5-4 with TRBJ1-2, with D perhaps matching TRBD1 (6 bases). The CDR3 is 13 amino acids. Germline V CDR1 and CDR2: SGHNT, YYREEE (reference sequence). The ends were cut back, 10 bases at V and 2 bases at J, with 15 bases in the middle. In nucleotides, the CDR3 is TGTGCCTTGGGGAGGGGGATGAACTATGGCTACACCTTC. As protein: CALGRGMNYGYTF.

The gene calls are TRBV5-1 and TRBJ2-3; 11 nucleotides line up with TRBD2. V gave up 0 bases and J gave up 4 bases; unmatched junction bases: 4. CDR3 length equals 16 residues. Germline CDR1 reads SGHRS; CDR2 reads YFSETQ. The CDR3 spells CASSLEVAGGPDTQYF. As DNA, the CDR3 is TGCGCCAGCAGCTTGGAAGTAGCGGGGGGGCCAGATACGCAGTATTTT.

This chain links TRBV29-1 with TRBJ1-1; 7 bases fit TRBD1. The ends lost 6 bases at V and 11 bases at J; junction bases unmatched: 12. CDR1 and CDR2 from the germline V gene are SQVTM and ANQGSEA. The CDR3 totals 12 residues. In nucleotides, the CDR3 is TGCAGCGTCAGAATACAGGGGCCCCGGGCTTTCTTT. This gives the protein CSVRIQGPRAFF.